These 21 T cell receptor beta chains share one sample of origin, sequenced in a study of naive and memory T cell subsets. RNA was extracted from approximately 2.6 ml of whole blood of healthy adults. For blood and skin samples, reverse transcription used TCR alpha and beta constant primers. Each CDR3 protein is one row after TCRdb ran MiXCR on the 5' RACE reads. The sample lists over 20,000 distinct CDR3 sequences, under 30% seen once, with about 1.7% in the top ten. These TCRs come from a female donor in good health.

The DNA of the CDR3 is TGTGCCAGCAGCTTGGCCGGGGTAGGGTACAATGAGCAGTTCTTC. It specifies CASSLAGVGYNEQFF. This sequence joins TRBV7-3 and TRBJ2-1; possible D gene TRBD2, 5 bases. In germline, CDR1 is SGHTA, CDR2 FQGTGA. V was cut by 3 bases and J by 4 bases, with 13 bases left in between. CDR3 length: 15 residues.

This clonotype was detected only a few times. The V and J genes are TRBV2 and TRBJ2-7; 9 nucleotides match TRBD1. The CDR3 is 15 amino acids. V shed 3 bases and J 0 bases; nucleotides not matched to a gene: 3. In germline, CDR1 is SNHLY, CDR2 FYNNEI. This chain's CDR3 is CASSDGTGISYEQYF. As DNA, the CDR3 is TGTGCCAGCAGTGATGGGACAGGGATCTCCTACGAGCAGTACTTC.

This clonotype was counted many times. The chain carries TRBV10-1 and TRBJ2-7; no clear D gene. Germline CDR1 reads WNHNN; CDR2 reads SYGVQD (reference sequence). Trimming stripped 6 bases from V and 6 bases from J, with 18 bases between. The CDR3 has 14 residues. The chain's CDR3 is CASSPYGISGEQYF. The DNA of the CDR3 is TGCGCCAGCAGCCCGTACGGTATCTCCGGCGAGCAGTACTTC.

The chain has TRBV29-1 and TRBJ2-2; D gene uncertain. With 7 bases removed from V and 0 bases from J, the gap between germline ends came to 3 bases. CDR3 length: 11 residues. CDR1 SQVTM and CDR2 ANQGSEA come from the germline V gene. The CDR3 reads CSAANTGELFF. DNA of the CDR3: TGCAGCGCCGCGAACACCGGGGAGCTGTTTTTT.

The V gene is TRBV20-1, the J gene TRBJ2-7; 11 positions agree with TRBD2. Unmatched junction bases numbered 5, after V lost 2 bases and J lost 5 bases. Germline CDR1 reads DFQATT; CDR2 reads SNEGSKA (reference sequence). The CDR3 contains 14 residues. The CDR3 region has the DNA TGCAGTGCTAGATATAGCGGGGGGGCGGACGAGCAGTACTTC. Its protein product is CSARYSGGADEQYF.

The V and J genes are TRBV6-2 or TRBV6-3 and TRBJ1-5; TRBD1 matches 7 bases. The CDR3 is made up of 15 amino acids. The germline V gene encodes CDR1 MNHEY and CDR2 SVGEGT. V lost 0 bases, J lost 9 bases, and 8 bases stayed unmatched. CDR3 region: CASSYSSRGKGPQHF. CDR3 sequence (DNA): TGTGCCAGCAGTTACTCGAGCAGGGGGAAAGGGCCCCAGCATTTT.

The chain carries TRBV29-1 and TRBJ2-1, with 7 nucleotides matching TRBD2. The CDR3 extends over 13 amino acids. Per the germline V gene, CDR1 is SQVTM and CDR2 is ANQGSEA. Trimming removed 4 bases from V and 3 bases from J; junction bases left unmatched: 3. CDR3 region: CSVGRTSYNEQFF. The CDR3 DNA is TGCAGCGTTGGTAGGACTAGCTACAATGAGCAGTTCTTC.

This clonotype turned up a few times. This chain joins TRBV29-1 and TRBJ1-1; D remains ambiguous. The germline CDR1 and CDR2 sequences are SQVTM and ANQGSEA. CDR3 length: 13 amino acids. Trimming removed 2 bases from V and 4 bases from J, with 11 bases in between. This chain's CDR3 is CSVEISMGTEAFF. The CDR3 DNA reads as TGCAGCGTTGAAATTAGTATGGGCACTGAAGCTTTCTTT.

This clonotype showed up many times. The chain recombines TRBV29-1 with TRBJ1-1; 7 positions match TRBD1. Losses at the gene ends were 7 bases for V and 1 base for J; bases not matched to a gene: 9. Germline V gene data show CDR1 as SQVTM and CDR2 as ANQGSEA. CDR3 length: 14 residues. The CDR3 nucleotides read TGCAGCGCCAAGACAGGGTGGGGGAACACTGAAGCTTTCTTT. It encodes CSAKTGWGNTEAFF.

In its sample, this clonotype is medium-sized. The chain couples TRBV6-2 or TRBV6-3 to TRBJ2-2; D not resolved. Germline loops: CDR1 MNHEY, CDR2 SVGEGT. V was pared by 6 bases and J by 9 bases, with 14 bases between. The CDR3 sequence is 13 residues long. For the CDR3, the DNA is TGTGCCAGCAGCCCAAGCCTCCTCCGGGAGCTGTTTTTT. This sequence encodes CASSPSLLRELFF.

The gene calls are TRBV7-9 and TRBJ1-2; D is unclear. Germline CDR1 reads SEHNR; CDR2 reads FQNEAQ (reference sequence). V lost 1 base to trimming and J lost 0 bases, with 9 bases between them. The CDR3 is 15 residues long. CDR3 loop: CASSLVPVANYGYTF. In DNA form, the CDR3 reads TGTGCCAGCAGCTTAGTGCCAGTAGCTAACTATGGCTACACCTTC.

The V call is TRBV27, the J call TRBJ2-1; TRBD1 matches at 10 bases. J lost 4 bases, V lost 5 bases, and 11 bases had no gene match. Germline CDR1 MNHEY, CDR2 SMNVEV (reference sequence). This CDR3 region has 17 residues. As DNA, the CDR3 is TGTGCCAGCAGTCCTCAGACAGGGGGCGTATGGTACAATGAGCAGTTCTTC. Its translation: CASSPQTGGVWYNEQFF.

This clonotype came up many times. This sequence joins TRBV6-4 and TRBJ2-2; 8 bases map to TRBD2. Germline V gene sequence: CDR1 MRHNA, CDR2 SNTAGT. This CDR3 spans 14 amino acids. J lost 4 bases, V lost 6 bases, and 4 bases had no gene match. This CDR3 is CASSERESTGELFF. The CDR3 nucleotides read TGTGCCAGCAGCGAGCGGGAGAGCACCGGGGAGCTGTTTTTT.

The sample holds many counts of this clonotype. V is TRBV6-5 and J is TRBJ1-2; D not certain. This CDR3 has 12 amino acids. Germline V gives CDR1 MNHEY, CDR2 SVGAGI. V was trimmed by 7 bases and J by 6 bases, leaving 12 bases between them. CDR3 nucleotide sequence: TGTGCCAGCACCTCAAGCACCCATGGCTACACCTTC. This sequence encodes CASTSSTHGYTF.

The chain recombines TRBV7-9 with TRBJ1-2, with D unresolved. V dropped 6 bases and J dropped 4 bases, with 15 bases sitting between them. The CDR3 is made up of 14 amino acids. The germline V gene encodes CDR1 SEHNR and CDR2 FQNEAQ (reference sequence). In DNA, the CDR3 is TGTGCCAGCAGATCCGAGGCAGGTTCCTATGGCTACACCTTC. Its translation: CASRSEAGSYGYTF. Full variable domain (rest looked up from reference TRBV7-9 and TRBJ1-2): DTGVSQNPRHKITKRGQNVTFRCDPISEHNRLYWYRQTLGQGPEFLTYFQNEAQLEKSRLLSDRFSAERPKGSFSTLEIQRTEQGDSAMYLCASRSEAGSYGYTFGSGTRLTVV.

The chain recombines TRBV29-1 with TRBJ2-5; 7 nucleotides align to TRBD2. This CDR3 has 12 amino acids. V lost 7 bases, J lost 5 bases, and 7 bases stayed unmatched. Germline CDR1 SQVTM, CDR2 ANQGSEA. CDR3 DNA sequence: TGCAGCGCCCAGCCGCGGGAGGAGACCCAGTACTTC. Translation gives CSAQPREETQYF.

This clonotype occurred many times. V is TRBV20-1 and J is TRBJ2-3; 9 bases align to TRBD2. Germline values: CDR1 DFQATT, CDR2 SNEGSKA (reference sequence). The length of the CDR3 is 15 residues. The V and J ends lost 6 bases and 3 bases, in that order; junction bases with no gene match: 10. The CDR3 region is CSATSPTSGTDTQYF. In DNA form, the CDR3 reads TGCAGTGCCACCTCCCCCACTAGCGGGACAGATACGCAGTATTTT.

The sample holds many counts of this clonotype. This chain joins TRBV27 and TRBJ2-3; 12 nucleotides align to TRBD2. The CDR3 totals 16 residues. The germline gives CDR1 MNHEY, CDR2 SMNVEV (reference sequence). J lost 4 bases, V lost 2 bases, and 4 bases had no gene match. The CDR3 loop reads CASSLVLAGGSDTQYF. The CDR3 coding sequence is TGTGCCAGCAGTTTAGTTCTAGCGGGGGGGTCAGATACGCAGTATTTT.

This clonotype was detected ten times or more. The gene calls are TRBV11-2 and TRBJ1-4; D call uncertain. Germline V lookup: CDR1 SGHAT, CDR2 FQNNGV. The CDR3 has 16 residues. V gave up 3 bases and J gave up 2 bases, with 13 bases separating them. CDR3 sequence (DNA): TGTGCCAGCAGCTTCCCCGTTCTGGGCACTAATGAAAAACTGTTTTTT. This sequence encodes CASSFPVLGTNEKLFF.

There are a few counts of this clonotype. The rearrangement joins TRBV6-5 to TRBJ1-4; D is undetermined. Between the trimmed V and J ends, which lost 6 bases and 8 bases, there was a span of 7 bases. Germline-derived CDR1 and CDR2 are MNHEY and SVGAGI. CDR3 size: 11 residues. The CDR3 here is CASRSQEKLFF. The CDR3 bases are TGTGCCAGCAGATCACAGGAAAAACTGTTTTTT.

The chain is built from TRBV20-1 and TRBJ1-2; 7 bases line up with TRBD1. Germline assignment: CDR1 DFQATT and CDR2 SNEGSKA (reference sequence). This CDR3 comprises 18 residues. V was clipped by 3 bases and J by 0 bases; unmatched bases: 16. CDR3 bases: TGCAGTGCTAGCCCAAACAGGGGCTGGTTTGGTCCTAACTATGGCTACACCTTC. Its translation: CSASPNRGWFGPNYGYTF.